Shown below are 24 T cell receptor beta chains from a single sample sequenced in a study of cytomegalovirus exposure and HLA in healthy donors (dated by TCRdb to about 2017). Library creation used the immunoSEQ multiplex PCR assay. For the multiplex PCR, a mixture combining 60 forward primers for TCR Vbeta segments and 13 reverse primers for TCR Jbeta segments was used. TCRdb took over this immuneACCESS table, retaining in-frame rearrangements with V and J assigned. Such tables are incomplete; in checked studies, under half of the missing clones stem from an unresolved V gene, and the remainder is unexplained. The sample data list 210,000 or so clones, and 76% of these were observed just once. Approximately 0.6% of the sample lies in the top ten. What was sequenced was PBMCs. These TCRs come from a man aged 18 to 29 in good health and CMV-seronegative.

The chain joins TRBV7-3 to TRBJ2-7; possible D gene TRBD2, 6 bases. Germline CDR1 is SGHTA and CDR2 is FQGTGA. The V end lost 2 bases, the J end lost 2 bases, and 10 bases lay between the germline ends. CDR3 size: 14 residues. The DNA of the CDR3 is TGTGCCAGCAGCTTAGCGGCGGGACCCTACGAGCAGTACTTC. It is translated as CASSLAAGPYEQYF.

J is TRBJ1-2 and V is TRBV19, with TRBD1 matching over 11 bases. The CDR3 runs to 14 residues. Germline V gene sequence: CDR1 LNHDA, CDR2 SQIVND (reference sequence). V was pared by 3 bases and J by 6 bases, with 3 bases of the junction left unmatched. DNA for the CDR3: TGTGCCAGTAGTATGGGGACAGGGGGGAATGGCTACACCTTC. This codes for CASSMGTGGNGYTF.

The J gene is TRBJ2-7, the V gene TRBV5-1; 9 bases map to TRBD2. Germline trimming cut 5 bases from V and 5 bases from J; bases unmatched to any gene: 8. The CDR3 loop spans 14 amino acids. The germline CDR1 and CDR2 sequences are SGHRS and YFSETQ. The CDR3 reads CASRTGLAFDEQYF. As DNA, the CDR3 is TGCGCCAGCAGGACGGGACTAGCTTTTGACGAGCAGTACTTC.

The chain combines TRBV7-9 with TRBJ2-3, with 9 bases fitting TRBD2. Per germline, CDR1 SEHNR and CDR2 FQNEAQ (reference sequence). V gave up 1 base and J gave up 2 bases; unmatched junction bases: 4. The CDR3 is 16 residues long. CDR3: CASSLGLAGFTDTQYF. CDR3 nucleotide sequence: TGTGCCAGCAGCTTAGGCCTAGCGGGGTTCACAGATACGCAGTATTTT.

Note on this clone: Its ends do not fully match the called genes, so a read error is possible. This chain connects TRBV7-9 to TRBJ1-1; possible D gene TRBD1, 5 bases. The CDR3 has 15 amino acids. The V gene's germline CDR1 is SEHNR and CDR2 FQNEAQ (reference sequence). The CDR3 sequence is CASSLGDPASTRQKF. The DNA of the CDR3 is TGTGCCAGCAGCTTAGGCGATCCCGCCTCTACACGACAGAAATTT. The whole variable domain, filled in from reference TRBV7-9 and TRBJ1-1, reads DTGVSQNPRHKITKRGQNVTFRCDPISEHNRLYWYRQTLGQGPEFLTYFQNEAQLEKSRLLSDRFSAERPKGSFSTLEIQRTEQGDSAMYLCASSLGDPASTRQKFGQGTRLTVV.

The chain links TRBV6-1 to TRBJ2-1; D remains ambiguous. V lost 1 base and J lost 7, with 8 bases in between. CDR3 length: 13 amino acids. The germline gives CDR1 MNHNS, CDR2 SASEGT. CDR3 residues: CASSEVDGNEQFF. CDR3 in DNA: TGTGCCAGCAGTGAAGTAGATGGTAATGAGCAGTTCTTC.

V is TRBV25-1 and J is TRBJ1-6, with D uncertain. Trimming took 1 base from V and 6 from J, leaving 7 bases between them. This CDR3 has 14 amino acids. Germline values: CDR1 MGHDK, CDR2 SYGVNS. The CDR3 here is CASSESGGNSPLHF. Written as DNA, the CDR3 is TGTGCCAGCAGTGAATCGGGAGGTAATTCACCCCTCCACTTT. The variable domain in full, completed from reference TRBV25-1 and TRBJ1-6, reads EADIYQTPRYLVIGTGKKITLECSQTMGHDKMYWYQQDPGMELHLIHYSYGVNSTEKGDLSSESTVSRIRTEHFPLTLESARPSHTSQYLCASSESGGNSPLHFGNGTRLTVT.

The rearrangement links TRBV5-4 to TRBJ2-2; TRBD1 agrees at 8 bases. The V segment lost 4 bases and the J segment 5 bases; nucleotides outside the gene matches: 10. Germline V gene lookup returns CDR1 SGHNT and CDR2 YYREEE (reference sequence). This CDR3 has 16 amino acids. The CDR3, as DNA: TGTGCCAGCAGCGGGCGGACAGGGTCGATAACCGGGGAGCTGTTTTTT. Its protein is CASSGRTGSITGELFF.

The V call is TRBV7-8, the J call TRBJ2-7; D possibly corresponds to TRBD2 (5 bases). The CDR3 is 17 residues long. The germline gives CDR1 SGHVS, CDR2 FQNEAQ. The V end was cut by 4 bases, the J end by 5 bases, with 24 bases between. CDR3 amino acids: CASSSRWSGSWENEQYF. CDR3 in DNA: TGTGCCAGCAGCTCGAGGTGGTCGGGTAGCTGGGAGAACGAGCAGTACTTC.

As concerns this clone: The junction departs from the called germline gene at one end, perhaps through a read error. Other DNA sequences from this sample encode an identical CDR3 as well. This sequence joins TRBV6-5 and TRBJ1-1; a possible D gene is TRBD1 (6 bases). Looked up from germline, CDR1 is MNHEY and CDR2 is SVGAGI. This CDR3 spans 16 amino acids. CDR3 DNA: TGTGCCAGCAGTTACTCTGTACGGGGGGCGGGCACTGAGGCTTTCTTT. It translates to CASSYSVRGAGTEAFF.

The V call is TRBV5-4, the J call TRBJ1-2; 9 nucleotides agree with TRBD1. Germline V CDR1 and CDR2: SGHNT, YYREEE (reference sequence). The CDR3 loop spans 15 amino acids. The ends lost 0 bases at V and 6 bases at J; junction bases unmatched: 6. The CDR3 here is CASSLVGTGHNGYTF. The CDR3 coding sequence is TGTGCCAGCAGCTTGGTCGGGACAGGGCATAATGGCTACACCTTC.

This chain links TRBV28 with TRBJ2-7; the match to TRBD1 covers 12 bases. The germline V gene has CDR1 MDHEN and CDR2 SYDVKM. This CDR3 is 15 amino acids long. V lost 7 bases, J lost 4 bases, and 8 bases stayed unmatched. The CDR3 DNA is TGTGCCAGCAAAAGACGGGACAGGGGGCGATACGAGCAGTACTTC. Encoded protein: CASKRRDRGRYEQYF.

The chain links TRBV28 to TRBJ1-1; weak D call: TRBD1 (5 bases). In germline, CDR1 is MDHEN, CDR2 SYDVKM. The CDR3 runs 15 residues. V was cut by 4 bases and J by 0 bases, with 12 bases left in between. The CDR3 is CASSYPTVMNTEAFF. CDR3 nucleotides: TGTGCCAGCAGTTACCCGACAGTCATGAACACTGAAGCTTTCTTT.

This clone occurred a few times. The chain uses TRBV28 and TRBJ2-7, with D possibly being TRBD1 (6 bases). The germline V gene encodes CDR1 MDHEN and CDR2 SYDVKM. CDR3 length: 13 residues. Deletions cut 5 bases from V and 4 bases from J, with 12 bases between. Here the CDR3 reads CASSPGHNYEQYF. The CDR3 bases are TGTGCCAGCAGTCCGGGACATAATTACGAGCAGTACTTC.

This clone was observed once. The CDR3 nucleotides are TGTGCCAGCAAACAACAACCGAACACTGAAGCTTTCTTT. The encoded protein is CASKQQPNTEAFF. This chain links TRBV6-1 with TRBJ1-1; no clear D. V was cut by 7 bases and J by 1 base, with 10 bases left in between. Germline V gene sequence: CDR1 MNHNS, CDR2 SASEGT. CDR3 length equals 13 residues.

V gene TRBV19 combines with J gene TRBJ1-4, with D unresolved. Trimming took 5 bases from V and 7 from J, leaving 20 bases between them. Germline assignment: CDR1 LNHDA and CDR2 SQIVND (reference sequence). This CDR3 is 16 amino acids long. CDR3 bases: TGTGCCAGTAGTCTGGGAGCAGGAGGTTTGAGTGAAAAACTGTTTTTT. Translating it yields CASSLGAGGLSEKLFF.

This chain links TRBV7-9 with TRBJ2-3; TRBD2 matches 10 bases. CDR3 size: 18 residues. J was trimmed by 1 base and V by 2 bases; bases with no gene match: 9. Germline CDR1 SEHNR, CDR2 FQNEAQ (reference sequence). The CDR3 loop reads CASSLRLAGVTGTDTQYF. CDR3 bases: TGTGCCAGCAGCTTACGGCTAGCGGGAGTCACTGGCACAGATACGCAGTATTTT.

This chain links TRBV2 with TRBJ2-3, with TRBD2 matching 7 bases. Germline V lookup: CDR1 SNHLY, CDR2 FYNNEI. V lost 7 bases and J lost 4; bases outside the gene matches: 8. The CDR3 sequence is 14 residues long. CDR3 protein: CASKAGELPDTQYF. Here the CDR3 DNA reads TGTGCCAGCAAGGCGGGAGAGTTACCAGATACGCAGTATTTT. Full variable domain (remainder filled in from reference TRBV2 and TRBJ2-3): EPEVTQTPSHQVTQMGQEVILRCVPISNHLYFYWYRQILGQKVEFLVSFYNNEISEKSEIFDDQFSVERPDGSNFTLKIRSTKLEDSAMYFCASKAGELPDTQYFGPGTRLTVL.

The chain combines TRBV28 with TRBJ1-5; D is undetermined. Germline V gene sequence: CDR1 MDHEN, CDR2 SYDVKM. The CDR3 runs to 16 residues. The ends were cut back, 1 base at V and 4 bases at J, with 14 bases in the middle. The CDR3 loop is CASSLLGGFENQPQHF. For the CDR3, the DNA is TGTGCCAGCAGTTTATTAGGAGGTTTCGAAAATCAGCCCCAGCATTTT. Complete variable domain (other parts from reference TRBV28 and TRBJ1-5): DVKVTQSSRYLVKRTGEKVFLECVQDMDHENMFWYRQDPGLGLRLIYFSYDVKMKEKGDIPEGYSVSREKKERFSLILESASTNQTSMYLCASSLLGGFENQPQHFGDGTRLSIL.

This clone was seen only once. The rearrangement links TRBV6-5 to TRBJ1-6, with D unclear. Looked up from germline, CDR1 is MNHEY and CDR2 is SVGAGI. V gave up 2 bases and J gave up 7 bases, with 12 bases separating them. This CDR3 is 15 amino acids long. CDR3 in DNA: TGTGCCAGCAGTTACACTCGGGGAGTAAATTCACCCCTCCACTTT. This sequence encodes CASSYTRGVNSPLHF.

The J gene is TRBJ1-1, the V gene TRBV2; a weak D match, TRBD1 (5 bases). The V gene's germline CDR1 is SNHLY and CDR2 FYNNEI. The CDR3 spans 12 residues. V was shortened by 8 bases and J by 3 bases, with 10 bases between the two germline ends. CDR3 sequence reads: CASHRGHTEAFF. The CDR3, as DNA: TGTGCCAGCCATAGGGGCCACACTGAAGCTTTCTTT.

The chain combines TRBV18 with TRBJ2-1, with 11 bases identical to TRBD2. This CDR3 comprises 17 residues. CDR1 is KGHSH and CDR2 is LQKENI in the germline V gene. The V and J ends lost 3 bases and 6 bases, in that order; junction bases with no gene match: 10. CDR3 coding DNA: TGTGCCAGCTCACCCTCAACTAGCGGGAGCCGCAGCAATGAGCAGTTCTTC. The encoded protein is CASSPSTSGSRSNEQFF.

This clone was counted a single time. The chain couples TRBV7-6 to TRBJ2-1, with D possibly being TRBD2 (5 bases). Germline V gene sequence: CDR1 SGHVS, CDR2 FNYEAQ. V was pared by 0 bases and J by 9 bases, with 12 bases between. The CDR3 length is 14 residues. The CDR3 DNA follows: TGTGCCAGCAGCTTAGCGGGAGCTGTTGGTGAGCAGTTCTTC. It specifies CASSLAGAVGEQFF.

The chain links TRBV10-2 to TRBJ1-3; no clear D. Germline V lookup: CDR1 WSHSY, CDR2 SAAADI. Trimming left V 1 base short and J 4 bases short, with 11 bases between. CDR3 length: 15 residues. The CDR3 DNA is TGCGCCAGCAGTGAGTTGCAGGTTCGAGGAAACACCATATATTTT. It encodes CASSELQVRGNTIYF.